Listed here is a single T cell receptor beta chain. Its target is unknown. These data originate in a study of PD-1 blockade in classical Hodgkin lymphoma. Time point reported: cycle 4 day 1 (C4D1), after around six weeks of nivolumab. Following autologous stem cell transplantation, relapse occurred in every patient, and exposure to brentuximab vedotin varied. The authors enriched CD8+ T cells from thawed PBMCs via magnetic negative selection. Findings and limits, study-wide: Relative to healthy donors, newly diagnosed patients reportedly had lower baseline TCR diversity, which was reported as lower still in relapsed/refractory patients. Excluded were patients who started nivolumab under 1 year after ASCT, a group that had lower diversity. Unlike CD8+ TCR diversity, which did not rise significantly by C4D1, CD4+ TCR diversity did.

This table comes from immunoSEQ multiplex PCR, and its TCRdb copy is limited to in-frame clones, with some not included. The repertoire holds roughly 7,000 clones, 60% seen once, with roughly a tenth in the top ten. The CDR3 covers 15 residues. The V gene end was trimmed by 5 bases and the J gene end by 0 bases; junction bases not matched to a gene: 5. The germline gives CDR1 SGHAT, CDR2 FQDESV (reference sequence). The rearrangement joins TRBV11-1 to TRBJ1-2; 8 positions agree with TRBD1. The sequence was collected from a human donor with classical Hodgkin lymphoma. This specimen consisted of CD8+ T cells from blood, obtained before the fourth cycle of nivolumab. CDR3: CASSVQGESNYGYTF. CDR3 sequence (DNA): TGTGCCAGCAGCGTACAGGGGGAATCTAACTATGGCTACACCTTC.